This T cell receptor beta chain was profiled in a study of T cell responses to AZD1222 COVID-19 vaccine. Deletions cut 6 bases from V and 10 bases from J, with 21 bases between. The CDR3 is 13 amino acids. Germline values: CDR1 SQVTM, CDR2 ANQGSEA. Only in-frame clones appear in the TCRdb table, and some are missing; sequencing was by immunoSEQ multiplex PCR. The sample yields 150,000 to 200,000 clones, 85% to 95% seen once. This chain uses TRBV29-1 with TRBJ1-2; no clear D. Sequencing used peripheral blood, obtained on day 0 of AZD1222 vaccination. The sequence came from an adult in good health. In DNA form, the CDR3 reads TGCAGCGTCCCGCGACATCTTTCTGAACTCTACACCTTC. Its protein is CSVPRHLSELYTF.